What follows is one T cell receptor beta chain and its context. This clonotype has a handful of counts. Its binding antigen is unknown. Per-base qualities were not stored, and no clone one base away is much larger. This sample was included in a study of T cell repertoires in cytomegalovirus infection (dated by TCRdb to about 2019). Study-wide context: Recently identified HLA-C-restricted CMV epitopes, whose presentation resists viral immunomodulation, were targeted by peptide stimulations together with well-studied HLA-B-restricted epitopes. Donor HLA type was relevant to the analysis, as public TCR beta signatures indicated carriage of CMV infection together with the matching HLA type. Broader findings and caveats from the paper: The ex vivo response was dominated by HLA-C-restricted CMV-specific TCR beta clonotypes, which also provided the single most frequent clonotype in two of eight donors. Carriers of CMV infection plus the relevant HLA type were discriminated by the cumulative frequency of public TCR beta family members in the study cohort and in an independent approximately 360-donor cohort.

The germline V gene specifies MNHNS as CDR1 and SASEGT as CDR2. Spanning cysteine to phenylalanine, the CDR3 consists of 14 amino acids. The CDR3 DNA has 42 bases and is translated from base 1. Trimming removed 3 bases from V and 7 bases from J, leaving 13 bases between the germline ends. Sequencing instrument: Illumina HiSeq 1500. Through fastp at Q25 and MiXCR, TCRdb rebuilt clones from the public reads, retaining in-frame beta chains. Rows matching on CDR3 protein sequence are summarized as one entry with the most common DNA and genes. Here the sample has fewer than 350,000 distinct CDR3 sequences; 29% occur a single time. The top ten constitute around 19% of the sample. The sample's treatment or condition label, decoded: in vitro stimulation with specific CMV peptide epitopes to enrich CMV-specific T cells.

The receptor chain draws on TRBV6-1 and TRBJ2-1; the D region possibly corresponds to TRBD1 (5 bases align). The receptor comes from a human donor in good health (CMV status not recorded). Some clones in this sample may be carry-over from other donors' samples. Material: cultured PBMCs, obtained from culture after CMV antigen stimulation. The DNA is TGTGCCAGCAGTGAGCAGGGATCTGGGAATGAGCAGTTCTTC. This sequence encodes CASSEQGSGNEQFF.